The present T cell receptor beta chain was sequenced within a study of cytomegalovirus exposure and HLA in healthy donors. When sampled, the donors appeared nominally healthy, though they likely had unrecorded immune exposures. The primer mix had 60 Vbeta and 13 Jbeta primers. Authors' processing steps: Approximately 11 million of some 80 million unique TCR beta chains were shared, per a later count. Sequencing was performed with immunoSEQ multiplex PCR; in TCRdb, only in-frame clones are kept and a portion is missing. The DNA gave D and trimming, while V, J and clone size come from that table. The profile covers around 95,000 clones, with approximately 80% appearing a single time and approximately 3% taken by the ten largest. The CDR3 runs 15 residues. V lost 0 bases, J lost 2 bases, and 1 base stayed unmatched. CDR1 is LGHNA and CDR2 is YSLEER in the germline V gene. Study outcomes and limitations: Earlier analysis yielded a pattern in which most TCR beta V segments were productive about 90% or about 30% of the time. As was reported, the HLA-A and HLA-B alleles of most subjects were accurately predicted from TCR beta sequences.

A remark on this clone: The antigen is unknown.

This sequence joins TRBV4-3 and TRBJ2-3; 8 bases match TRBD1. This receptor was identified in a man aged 30 to 39 in good health and CMV-seropositive. The sequenced material came from PBMCs. The CDR3 sequence is CASSQEDRATDTQYF. The CDR3 DNA follows: TGCGCCAGCAGCCAAGAGGACAGGGCCACAGATACGCAGTATTTT.